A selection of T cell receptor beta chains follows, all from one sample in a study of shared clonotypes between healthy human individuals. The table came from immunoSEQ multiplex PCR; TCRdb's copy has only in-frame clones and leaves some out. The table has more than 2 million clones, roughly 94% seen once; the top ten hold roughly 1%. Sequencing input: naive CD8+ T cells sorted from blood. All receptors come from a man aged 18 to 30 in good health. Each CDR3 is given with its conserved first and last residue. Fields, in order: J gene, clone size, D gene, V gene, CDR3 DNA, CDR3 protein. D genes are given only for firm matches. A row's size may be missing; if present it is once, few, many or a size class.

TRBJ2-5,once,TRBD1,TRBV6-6,TGTGCCAGCAGTTACTCGGACAGGGTCCAAGAGACCCAGTACTTC,CASSYSDRVQETQYF
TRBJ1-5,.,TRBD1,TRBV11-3,TGTGCCAGCAGCGCCCGACAGGGGGCAGGCAATCAGCCCCAGCATTTT,CASSARQGAGNQPQHF
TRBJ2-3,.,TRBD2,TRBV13,TGTGCCAGCAGCCCCATAGCGGGGGGTCGCACAGATACGCAGTATTTT,CASSPIAGGRTDTQYF
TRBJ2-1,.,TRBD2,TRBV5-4,TGTGCCAGCAGGGCCGGGACTAGCGCGAGCTCCTACAATGAGCAGTTCTTC,CASRAGTSASSYNEQFF
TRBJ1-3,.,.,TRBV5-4,TGTGCCAGCAGCTTCAGGGGAGGTGGAAACACCATATATTTT,CASSFRGGGNTIYF
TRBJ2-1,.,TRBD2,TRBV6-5,TGTGCCAGCAGTTACGGCCTAGCGGGGGGGAAGCAGTTCTTC,CASSYGLAGGKQFF
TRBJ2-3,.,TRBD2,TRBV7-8,TGTGCCAGCTCATTTTCCAGCGGGGGGCCCACAGATACGCAGTATTTT,CASSFSSGGPTDTQYF
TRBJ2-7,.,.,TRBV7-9,TGTGCCAGCAGCTTAGCGGGGGAATACGAGCAGTACTTC,CASSLAGEYEQYF
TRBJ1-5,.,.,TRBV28,TGTGCCAGCAGGGGGGCTGTTAGCAATCAGCCCCAGCATTTT,CASRGAVSNQPQHF
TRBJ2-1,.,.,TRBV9,TGTGCCAGCAGCATCCTAGAAGTCTCCTACAATGAGCAGTTCTTC,CASSILEVSYNEQFF
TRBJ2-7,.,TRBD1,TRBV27,TGTGCCAGCAGTTTCTCACTCCAGGGGGACGAGCAGTACTTC,CASSFSLQGDEQYF
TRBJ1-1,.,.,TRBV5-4,TGTGCCAGCAGTCCCTCGTGGGGGGCGCCCACTGAAGCTTTCTTT,CASSPSWGAPTEAFF
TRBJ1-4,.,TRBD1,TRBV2,TGTGCCAGCGGGGACAGCCGCTTGTCCCAAAATGAAAAACTGTTTTTT,CASGDSRLSQNEKLFF
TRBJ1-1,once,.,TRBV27,TGTGCCAGCAGTTTAAGTCCAGGGTGGGACACTGAAGCTTTCTTT,CASSLSPGWDTEAFF
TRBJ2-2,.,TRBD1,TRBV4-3,TGCGCCAGCAGCCAAGAACTTTCCCAGGGGGCCTCCGGGGAGCTGTTTTTT,CASSQELSQGASGELFF
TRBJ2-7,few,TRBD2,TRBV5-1,TGCGCCAGCGGGTCGGGCGGGGGTTCCTACGAGCAGTACTTC,CASGSGGGSYEQYF
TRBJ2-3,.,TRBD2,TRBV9,TGTGCCAGCAGCGTAGGGAGCGGGAGTTCAGATACGCAGTATTTT,CASSVGSGSSDTQYF
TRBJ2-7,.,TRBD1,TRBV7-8,TGTGCCAGCAGCAGACGGACAGGGCCTGACGAGCAGTACTTC,CASSRRTGPDEQYF
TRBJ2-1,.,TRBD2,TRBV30,TGTGCCTGGAGCTGGGTAGCGGGAGGTCCCTACAATGAGCAGTTCTTC,CAWSWVAGGPYNEQFF
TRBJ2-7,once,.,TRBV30,TGTGCCTGGAGTGTAACGGACTCCTACGAGCAGTACTTC,CAWSVTDSYEQYF
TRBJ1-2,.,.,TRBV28,TGTGCCAGCAGTTTCCCGGACAGAACCTGGGGTTACTATGGCTACACCTTC,CASSFPDRTWGYYGYTF
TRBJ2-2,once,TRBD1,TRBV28,TGTGCCAGCAGTTCCGACAGGGAATCGGTTCAAGCCGGGGAGCTGTTTTTT,CASSSDRESVQAGELFF
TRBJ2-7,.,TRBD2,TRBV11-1,TGTGCCAGCAGCTTAGGGCTAGCGGGGGCCCACGGACTGTACGAGCAGTACTTC,CASSLGLAGAHGLYEQYF
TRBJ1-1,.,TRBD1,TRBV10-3,TGTGCCATCAGTGAGGTAGAGGGGGCTAACACTGAAGCTTTCTTT,CAISEVEGANTEAFF
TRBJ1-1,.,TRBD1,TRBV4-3,TGCGCCAGCAGCCAAACGACAGGGATGAACACTGAAGCTTTCTTT,CASSQTTGMNTEAFF
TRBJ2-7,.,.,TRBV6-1,TGTGCCAGCAGTGAAGGGGACAACCCCGTCTACGAGCAGTACTTC,CASSEGDNPVYEQYF
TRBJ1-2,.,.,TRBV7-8,TGTGCCAGCAGCCAGGACAGTGACTATGGCTACACCTTC,CASSQDSDYGYTF
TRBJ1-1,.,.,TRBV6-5,TGTGCCAGCAGCTACAACCGGGGGGCGCCGAACGCTGAAGCTTTCTTT,CASSYNRGAPNAEAFF
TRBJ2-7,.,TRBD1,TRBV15,TGTGCCACCAGCAGAGACAGGGGGCACGAGCAGTACTTC,CATSRDRGHEQYF
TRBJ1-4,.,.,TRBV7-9,TGTGCCAGCCCGGGCAGGGGAAATAGTGAAAAACTGTTTTTT,CASPGRGNSEKLFF
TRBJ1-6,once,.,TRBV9,TGTGCCAGCAGCGTAGCTTTAGATTCACCCCTCCACTTT,CASSVALDSPLHF
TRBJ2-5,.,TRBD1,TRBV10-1,TGCGCCAGCAGTGTGACAGGGCGAGAGACCCAGTACTTC,CASSVTGRETQYF
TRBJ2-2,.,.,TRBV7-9,TGTGCCAGCAGCTTAGAGGCAGGGGTGAACACCGGGGAGCTGTTTTTT,CASSLEAGVNTGELFF
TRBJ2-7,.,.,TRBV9,TGTGCCAGCAGCGTAGCCCCGGGACGGGACTACGAGCAGTACTTC,CASSVAPGRDYEQYF
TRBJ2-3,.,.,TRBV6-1,TGTGCCAGCTCCTTCAGGAAACCGTGGACAGATACGCAGTATTTT,CASSFRKPWTDTQYF
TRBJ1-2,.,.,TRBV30,TGTGCCTGGAGTCCAACCCAATATGGCTACACCTTC,CAWSPTQYGYTF
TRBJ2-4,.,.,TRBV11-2,TGTGCCAGCAGCTTAGGGGCTAACATTCAGTACTTC,CASSLGANIQYF